Listed below are T cell receptor beta chains from one sample, sequenced in a study of human T cells and chemical hapten exposure. TCRdb re-derived calls from the RACE reads in MiXCR, one entry per CDR3 protein. Counted here are about 380,000 distinct CDR3 sequences, about 4.4% occurring once; the ten biggest clones make up 2% to 2.5%. The material sequenced was whole blood, taken in connection with sensitization to the hapten diphenylcyclopropenone (DPC). Receptors were obtained from a woman between 50 and 59 years old with alopecia areata. Some clones in this sample may be carry-over from other donors' samples. CDR3s include the opening cysteine and the closing phenylalanine or tryptophan. A D gene is named only where the DNA matches it firmly. Only part of the rows carry a size: once, few, many, or a class if the clone is expanded.

len: 18; v_gene: TRBV20-1; d_gene: TRBD2; j_gene: TRBJ2-1; abundance: many; CDR3aa: CSARSLAGGPKGNNEQFF; CDR3nt: TGCAGTGCTAGGTCCTTAGCGGGAGGGCCGAAAGGGAACAATGAGCAGTTCTTC
len: 18; v_gene: TRBV2; d_gene: TRBD1; j_gene: TRBJ1-5; abundance: .; CDR3aa: CASSEGTGVPRVNQPQHF; CDR3nt: TGTGCCAGCAGTGAGGGGACAGGGGTCCCAAGGGTCAATCAGCCCCAGCATTTT
len: 16; v_gene: TRBV6-1; d_gene: .; j_gene: TRBJ2-4; abundance: .; CDR3aa: CASSSLRLASGNIQYF; CDR3nt: TGTGCCAGCAGCTCCCTTCGACTTGCTTCAGGGAACATTCAGTACTTC
len: 14; v_gene: TRBV3-1; d_gene: .; j_gene: TRBJ2-4; abundance: few; CDR3aa: CASSQVLQRDIQYF; CDR3nt: TGTGCCAGCAGCCAAGTTCTACAAAGGGACATTCAGTACTTC
len: 14; v_gene: TRBV7-8; d_gene: .; j_gene: TRBJ2-5; abundance: many; CDR3aa: CASSSNRARETQYF; CDR3nt: TGTGCCAGCAGCTCGAACCGGGCCAGGGAGACCCAGTACTTC
len: 21; v_gene: TRBV11-2; d_gene: TRBD2; j_gene: TRBJ2-6; abundance: .; CDR3aa: CASSLSGLAGASSSGANVLTF; CDR3nt: TGTGCCAGCAGCCTCTCTGGACTAGCGGGAGCTTCAAGCTCTGGGGCCAACGTCCTGACTTTC
len: 18; v_gene: TRBV3-1; d_gene: .; j_gene: TRBJ2-5; abundance: many; CDR3aa: CASSQDPPSAASQETQYF; CDR3nt: TGTGCCAGCAGCCAAGACCCTCCATCCGCGGCCAGCCAAGAGACCCAGTACTTC
len: 14; v_gene: TRBV29-1; d_gene: .; j_gene: TRBJ1-2; abundance: many; CDR3aa: CSVGRDTPNYGYTF; CDR3nt: TGCAGCGTGGGCCGGGACACACCTAACTATGGCTACACCTTC
len: 13; v_gene: TRBV20-1; d_gene: TRBD1; j_gene: TRBJ2-7; abundance: few; CDR3aa: CSAWDRGRYEQYF; CDR3nt: TGCAGTGCCTGGGACAGGGGGCGGTACGAGCAGTACTTC
len: 17; v_gene: TRBV11-2; d_gene: .; j_gene: TRBJ1-3; abundance: .; CDR3aa: CASSLQFRGSSGNTIYF; CDR3nt: TGTGCCAGCAGCTTACAGTTTAGGGGGTCGTCTGGAAACACCATATATTTT
len: 12; v_gene: TRBV29-1; d_gene: .; j_gene: TRBJ1-2; abundance: many; CDR3aa: CSVEQGRYGYTF; CDR3nt: TGCAGCGTTGAACAGGGGCGCTATGGCTACACCTTC
len: 13; v_gene: TRBV6-5; d_gene: .; j_gene: TRBJ1-2; abundance: many; CDR3aa: CASSYSELNGYTF; CDR3nt: TGTGCCAGCAGTTACTCCGAGTTGAATGGCTACACCTTC
len: 14; v_gene: TRBV2; d_gene: TRBD1; j_gene: TRBJ2-2; abundance: few; CDR3aa: CASSAQGLSGELFF; CDR3nt: TGTGCCAGCAGTGCACAGGGGTTATCCGGGGAGCTGTTTTTT
len: 14; v_gene: TRBV4-1; d_gene: .; j_gene: TRBJ1-5; abundance: .; CDR3aa: CASSQDHGNQPQHF; CDR3nt: TGCGCCAGCAGCCAAGATCATGGGAATCAGCCCCAGCATTTT
len: 15; v_gene: TRBV7-2; d_gene: TRBD1; j_gene: TRBJ2-7; abundance: few; CDR3aa: CASSQGQGVSYEQYF; CDR3nt: TGTGCCAGCAGCCAGGGACAGGGGGTCTCCTACGAGCAGTACTTC
len: 16; v_gene: TRBV12-3/TRBV12-4; d_gene: TRBD1; j_gene: TRBJ2-5; abundance: many; CDR3aa: CASTDTGTGYQETQYF; CDR3nt: TGTGCCAGCACTGATACCGGGACAGGGTACCAAGAGACCCAGTACTTC
len: 12; v_gene: TRBV6-5; d_gene: TRBD1; j_gene: TRBJ1-1; abundance: many; CDR3aa: CASSPTGVEAFF; CDR3nt: TGTGCCAGCAGCCCAACAGGGGTTGAAGCTTTCTTT
len: 15; v_gene: TRBV2; d_gene: .; j_gene: TRBJ2-3; abundance: many; CDR3aa: CASSEEGSGTDTQYF; CDR3nt: TGTGCCAGCAGTGAAGAAGGTAGCGGCACAGATACGCAGTATTTT
len: 13; v_gene: TRBV12-5; d_gene: .; j_gene: TRBJ1-5; abundance: .; CDR3aa: CASGLAPNQPQHF; CDR3nt: TGTGCTAGTGGTTTGGCTCCCAATCAGCCCCAGCATTTT
len: 13; v_gene: TRBV20-1; d_gene: TRBD2; j_gene: TRBJ2-7; abundance: few; CDR3aa: CSATKLAGGEQYF; CDR3nt: TGCAGTGCTACAAAGTTAGCGGGGGGGGAGCAGTACTTC
len: 14; v_gene: TRBV2; d_gene: .; j_gene: TRBJ2-1; abundance: .; CDR3aa: CASSEGLVNDEQFF; CDR3nt: TGTGCCAGCAGTGAGGGGCTAGTTAACGATGAGCAGTTCTTC
len: 12; v_gene: TRBV29-1; d_gene: TRBD1; j_gene: TRBJ1-2; abundance: many; CDR3aa: CSVSTGDYGYTF; CDR3nt: TGCAGCGTATCGACAGGGGACTATGGCTACACCTTC
len: 13; v_gene: TRBV10-3; d_gene: .; j_gene: TRBJ2-3; abundance: .; CDR3aa: CAISGASTDTQYF; CDR3nt: TGTGCCATCAGTGGGGCTAGCACAGATACGCAGTATTTT
len: 14; v_gene: TRBV3-1; d_gene: .; j_gene: TRBJ1-6; abundance: many; CDR3aa: CASSQVGGESPLHF; CDR3nt: TGTGCCAGCAGCCAAGTAGGAGGGGAATCACCCCTCCACTTT
len: 15; v_gene: TRBV19; d_gene: .; j_gene: TRBJ2-1; abundance: .; CDR3aa: CASSIEMGIYNEQFF; CDR3nt: TGTGCCAGTAGTATAGAGATGGGTATATACAATGAGCAGTTCTTC
len: 15; v_gene: TRBV27; d_gene: .; j_gene: TRBJ2-7; abundance: many; CDR3aa: CASSLRGLSSYEQYF; CDR3nt: TGTGCCAGCAGTTTACGAGGACTATCCTCCTACGAGCAGTACTTC
len: 13; v_gene: TRBV7-6; d_gene: .; j_gene: TRBJ1-4; abundance: many; CDR3aa: CASSGGAVEKLFF; CDR3nt: TGTGCCAGCTCCGGGGGGGCGGTTGAAAAACTGTTTTTT
len: 11; v_gene: TRBV7-2; d_gene: .; j_gene: TRBJ2-7; abundance: .; CDR3aa: CASSSGAAWYF; CDR3nt: TGTGCCAGCTCCTCCGGGGCAGCGTGGTACTTC
len: 15; v_gene: TRBV6-5; d_gene: .; j_gene: TRBJ1-1; abundance: .; CDR3aa: CASSYSRLVGTEAFF; CDR3nt: TGTGCCAGCAGTTACTCGAGGTTAGTGGGCACTGAAGCTTTCTTT
len: 14; v_gene: TRBV5-1; d_gene: TRBD1; j_gene: TRBJ1-1; abundance: .; CDR3aa: CASQRGQGATEAFF; CDR3nt: TGCGCCAGTCAGAGAGGACAGGGGGCGACTGAAGCTTTCTTT
len: 13; v_gene: TRBV2; d_gene: .; j_gene: TRBJ2-5; abundance: many; CDR3aa: CASRAGAQETQYF; CDR3nt: TGTGCCAGCAGGGCCGGGGCCCAAGAGACCCAGTACTTC
len: 13; v_gene: TRBV4-1; d_gene: .; j_gene: TRBJ2-1; abundance: many; CDR3aa: CASSPEGDNEQFF; CDR3nt: TGCGCCAGCAGCCCTGAGGGGGACAATGAGCAGTTCTTC
len: 15; v_gene: TRBV18; d_gene: TRBD2; j_gene: TRBJ2-1; abundance: .; CDR3aa: CASSRATSGGDEQFF; CDR3nt: TGTGCCAGCTCCCGTGCGACTAGCGGGGGGGACGAGCAGTTCTTC
len: 14; v_gene: TRBV28; d_gene: TRBD1; j_gene: TRBJ2-7; abundance: many; CDR3aa: CASRGRTGSYEQYF; CDR3nt: TGTGCCAGCAGGGGGAGGACAGGGTCCTACGAGCAGTACTTC
len: 15; v_gene: TRBV7-2; d_gene: TRBD2; j_gene: TRBJ2-1; abundance: many; CDR3aa: CASSLAPSGRNEQFF; CDR3nt: TGTGCCAGCAGCTTAGCCCCTAGCGGGAGAAATGAGCAGTTCTTC
len: 18; v_gene: TRBV11-3; d_gene: TRBD2; j_gene: TRBJ2-1; abundance: many; CDR3aa: CASSLEGLAGGGYNEQFF; CDR3nt: TGTGCCAGCAGCTTAGAAGGGCTAGCGGGGGGCGGTTACAATGAGCAGTTCTTC
len: 16; v_gene: TRBV7-2; d_gene: .; j_gene: TRBJ2-6; abundance: many; CDR3aa: CASSYGATMGANVLTF; CDR3nt: TGTGCCAGCAGCTACGGAGCTACGATGGGGGCCAACGTCCTGACTTTC
len: 13; v_gene: TRBV29-1; d_gene: .; j_gene: TRBJ1-1; abundance: many; CDR3aa: CSVEVGVNTEAFF; CDR3nt: TGCAGCGTTGAGGTAGGGGTGAACACTGAAGCTTTCTTT
len: 14; v_gene: TRBV20-1; d_gene: .; j_gene: TRBJ1-6; abundance: few; CDR3aa: CSAREGPRDSPLHF; CDR3nt: TGCAGTGCTAGAGAAGGGCCCAGGGATTCACCCCTCCACTTT
len: 14; v_gene: TRBV14; d_gene: .; j_gene: TRBJ1-1; abundance: many; CDR3aa: CASSPRAQRTEAFF; CDR3nt: TGTGCCAGCAGCCCAAGGGCTCAACGGACTGAAGCTTTCTTT
len: 14; v_gene: TRBV29-1; d_gene: .; j_gene: TRBJ2-2; abundance: many; CDR3aa: CSVRWTAVSGELFF; CDR3nt: TGCAGCGTACGGTGGACCGCTGTCTCCGGGGAGCTGTTTTTT
len: 15; v_gene: TRBV4-1; d_gene: .; j_gene: TRBJ1-5; abundance: .; CDR3aa: CASSQAAGIVQPQHF; CDR3nt: TGCGCCAGCAGCCAAGCGGCAGGGATAGTTCAGCCCCAGCATTTT
len: 15; v_gene: TRBV6-6; d_gene: TRBD1; j_gene: TRBJ2-7; abundance: many; CDR3aa: CASSYYRDSFNEQYF; CDR3nt: TGTGCCAGCAGTTACTACCGGGACAGTTTCAACGAGCAGTACTTC
len: 13; v_gene: TRBV25-1; d_gene: .; j_gene: TRBJ1-4; abundance: many; CDR3aa: CASSEAMSEKLFF; CDR3nt: TGTGCCAGCAGTGAAGCCATGTCTGAAAAACTGTTTTTT
len: 17; v_gene: TRBV7-9; d_gene: TRBD2; j_gene: TRBJ2-7; abundance: few; CDR3aa: CASSADLSGRGYYEQYF; CDR3nt: TGTGCCAGCAGCGCAGATCTCAGCGGGAGAGGGTATTACGAGCAGTACTTC
len: 17; v_gene: TRBV11-2; d_gene: .; j_gene: TRBJ1-6; abundance: many; CDR3aa: CASSVTFRDIKNSPLHF; CDR3nt: TGTGCCAGCTCCGTGACCTTCCGGGACATCAAGAATTCACCCCTCCACTTT
len: 13; v_gene: TRBV12-3/TRBV12-4; d_gene: .; j_gene: TRBJ1-2; abundance: many; CDR3aa: CASSDRMAVGYTF; CDR3nt: TGTGCCAGCAGTGACAGGATGGCTGTTGGCTACACCTTC
len: 14; v_gene: TRBV7-9; d_gene: .; j_gene: TRBJ2-7; abundance: many; CDR3aa: CASSSVQGSYEQYF; CDR3nt: TGTGCCAGCAGCTCAGTGCAGGGGTCCTACGAGCAGTACTTC
len: 14; v_gene: TRBV20-1; d_gene: .; j_gene: TRBJ1-2; abundance: .; CDR3aa: CSARNRDLSLGYTF; CDR3nt: TGCAGTGCTAGAAACCGGGACTTGAGTCTTGGCTACACCTTC
len: 11; v_gene: TRBV27; d_gene: .; j_gene: TRBJ2-1; abundance: many; CDR3aa: CASSTPTEQFF; CDR3nt: TGTGCCAGCAGTACCCCTACAGAGCAGTTCTTC
len: 15; v_gene: TRBV6-5; d_gene: .; j_gene: TRBJ1-3; abundance: many; CDR3aa: CASSTHRDSGNTIYF; CDR3nt: TGTGCCAGCAGTACCCACAGGGACTCTGGAAACACCATATATTTT
len: 16; v_gene: TRBV15; d_gene: TRBD2; j_gene: TRBJ2-5; abundance: few; CDR3aa: CATSKTRTSGGETQYF; CDR3nt: TGTGCCACCAGCAAAACCCGGACTAGCGGGGGTGAGACCCAGTACTTC
len: 17; v_gene: TRBV5-1; d_gene: .; j_gene: TRBJ1-1; abundance: few; CDR3aa: CASSLGSGALTNTEAFF; CDR3nt: TGCGCCAGCAGCTTGGGTTCAGGGGCTTTAACGAACACTGAAGCTTTCTTT
len: 14; v_gene: TRBV6-5; d_gene: TRBD1; j_gene: TRBJ1-1; abundance: many; CDR3aa: CASSYDRASTEAFF; CDR3nt: TGTGCCAGCAGTTACGACAGGGCCTCCACTGAAGCTTTCTTT
len: 15; v_gene: TRBV5-1; d_gene: .; j_gene: TRBJ2-5; abundance: many; CDR3aa: CASSAARPDVETQYF; CDR3nt: TGCGCCAGCAGCGCCGCCCGCCCGGACGTGGAGACCCAGTACTTC
len: 14; v_gene: TRBV9; d_gene: TRBD1; j_gene: TRBJ1-1; abundance: many; CDR3aa: CASSSGQGRSEAFF; CDR3nt: TGTGCCAGCAGCTCAGGACAGGGCAGGTCTGAAGCTTTCTTT
len: 14; v_gene: TRBV7-8; d_gene: .; j_gene: TRBJ1-1; abundance: few; CDR3aa: CASSGGGWNTEAFF; CDR3nt: TGTGCCAGCTCCGGGGGGGGATGGAACACTGAAGCTTTCTTT
len: 15; v_gene: TRBV7-8; d_gene: .; j_gene: TRBJ1-5; abundance: many; CDR3aa: CASSLAGVFNQPQHF; CDR3nt: TGTGCCAGCAGCTTAGCTGGGGTATTCAATCAGCCCCAGCATTTT
len: 13; v_gene: TRBV27; d_gene: .; j_gene: TRBJ2-1; abundance: .; CDR3aa: CASSPNFYNEQFF; CDR3nt: TGTGCCAGCAGCCCCAATTTCTACAATGAGCAGTTCTTC
len: 16; v_gene: TRBV7-9; d_gene: TRBD2; j_gene: TRBJ2-1; abundance: many; CDR3aa: CASSLGFGTNNNEQFF; CDR3nt: TGTGCCAGCAGCTTAGGGTTCGGGACTAATAACAATGAGCAGTTCTTC